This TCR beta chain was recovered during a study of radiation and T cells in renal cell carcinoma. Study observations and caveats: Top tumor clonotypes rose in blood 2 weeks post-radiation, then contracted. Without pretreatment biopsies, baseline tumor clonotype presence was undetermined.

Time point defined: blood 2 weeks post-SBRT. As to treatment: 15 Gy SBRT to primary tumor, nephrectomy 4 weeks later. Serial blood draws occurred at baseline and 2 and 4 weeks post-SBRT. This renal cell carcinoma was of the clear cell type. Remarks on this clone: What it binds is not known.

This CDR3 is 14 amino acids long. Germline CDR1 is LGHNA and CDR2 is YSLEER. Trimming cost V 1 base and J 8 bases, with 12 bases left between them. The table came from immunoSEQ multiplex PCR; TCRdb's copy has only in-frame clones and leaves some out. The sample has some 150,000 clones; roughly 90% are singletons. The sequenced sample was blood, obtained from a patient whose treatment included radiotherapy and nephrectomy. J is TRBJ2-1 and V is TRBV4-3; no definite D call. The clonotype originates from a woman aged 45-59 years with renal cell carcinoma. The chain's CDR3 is CASSQVRIGYEQFF. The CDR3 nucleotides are TGCGCCAGCAGCCAAGTCAGGATTGGCTATGAGCAGTTCTTC.